This T cell receptor beta chain appears in the sequencing data of a study of early T cells in non-severe SARS-CoV-2 infection. J gave up 6 bases and V 0 bases, and 6 bases lay outside the gene matches. The germline V gene encodes CDR1 DFQATT and CDR2 SNEGSKA (reference sequence). This CDR3 has 16 residues. One entry per CDR3 protein, called by TCRdb with MiXCR from the 5' RACE reads. Of some 57,000 distinct CDR3 sequences listed, roughly 13% are singletons. This clonotype was counted only a few times. The specimen sequenced was whole blood. This TCR was sampled from an adult who was a healthcare worker with PCR-confirmed SARS-CoV-2 infection or an uninfected control (not recorded which). The V gene is TRBV20-1, the J gene TRBJ2-1, with 12 bases matching TRBD2. CDR3 coding DNA: TGCAGTGCTAGAGACCCGACTAGCGGGAGTCCCAATGAGCAGTTCTTC. Protein: CSARDPTSGSPNEQFF.